A selection of T cell receptor beta chains follows, all from one sample in a study of CD8 T cells in ankylosing spondylitis. TCRdb called the 5' RACE reads again in MiXCR, with one record for every CDR3 protein. The sample lists 300,000 to 350,000 distinct CDR3 sequences, less than 25% seen once, with 3.5% in the top ten. Sequenced sample: blood, either unsorted or a sorted T cell fraction (not recorded which). The receptors come from a female donor with ankylosing spondylitis or in good health (not recorded which). Each CDR3 is given with its conserved first and last residue. A D gene is named only where the DNA matches it firmly. Clone size is stated in some rows and not others, as once, few, many or a class when expanded.

TRBV28,16,TRBJ2-7,NA,TRBD2,TGTGCCAGCAGTTTATTGGGTAGCGGGAGGGATTACGAGCAGTACTTC,CASSLLGSGRDYEQYF
TRBV28,15,TRBJ2-1,few,TRBD1,TGTGCCAGCAGTCGTCGGGACAGGGGGGCCAATGAGCAGTTCTTC,CASSRRDRGANEQFF
TRBV19,14,TRBJ2-1,NA,NA,TGTGCCAGCACGACTAGTGGTCCCTACAATGAGCAGTTCTTC,CASTTSGPYNEQFF
TRBV7-2,13,TRBJ2-7,once,TRBD2,TGTGCCAGCAGGACTAGCCAGTCCTACGAGCAGTACTTC,CASRTSQSYEQYF
TRBV29-1,11,TRBJ1-1,NA,NA,TGCAGCGCCAGGTCAGGGGTCGAAGCTTTCTTT,CSARSGVEAFF
TRBV29-1,14,TRBJ2-3,many,TRBD2,TGCAGCACCCCTAGCGGGTCTAGCACAGATACGCAGTATTTT,CSTPSGSSTDTQYF
TRBV29-1,13,TRBJ1-1,NA,NA,TGCAGCGTTGATGGTGCGGGGAGGACTGAAGCTTTCTTT,CSVDGAGRTEAFF
TRBV12-5,18,TRBJ2-6,NA,TRBD2,TGTGCTAGTAGTTGGCAGTACGCGGGGGGAGGTGGGGCCAACGTCCTGACTTTC,CASSWQYAGGGGANVLTF
TRBV6-5,15,TRBJ1-2,NA,TRBD1,TGTGCCAGCAGTTACGTGGACAGGTCTTTTAATGGCTACACCTTC,CASSYVDRSFNGYTF
TRBV28,17,TRBJ2-2,few,TRBD2,TGTGCCAGCAGTCCGGGGGGACTTCTCGGGTACACCGGGGAGCTGTTTTTT,CASSPGGLLGYTGELFF
TRBV7-9,15,TRBJ2-5,many,TRBD1,TGTGCCAGCAGCTTCCAGGACAGGTTCCAAGAGACCCAGTACTTC,CASSFQDRFQETQYF
TRBV20-1,11,TRBJ2-3,few,NA,TGCAGTGCTTCACAGGGAGATACGCAGTATTTT,CSASQGDTQYF
TRBV7-9,13,TRBJ1-1,few,NA,TGTGCCAGCAGCTTGATGGGTGGCACTGAAGCTTTCTTT,CASSLMGGTEAFF
TRBV20-1,13,TRBJ1-1,many,NA,TGCAGTGCTAGAGGAGCTATGAACACTGAAGCTTTCTTT,CSARGAMNTEAFF
TRBV12-3/TRBV12-4,16,TRBJ2-3,NA,NA,TGTGCCAGCAGTTTAAAATTGGGAGGGGGGACCGGTACGCAGTATTTT,CASSLKLGGGTGTQYF
TRBV20-1,14,TRBJ2-3,NA,NA,TGCAGTGCTCGTTTCCCCCCAGGGTCCGATACGCAGTATTTT,CSARFPPGSDTQYF
TRBV12-3/TRBV12-4,15,TRBJ2-3,few,TRBD2,TGTGCCAGCAGTTTAACTAGCGGGGCTACAGATACGCAGTATTTT,CASSLTSGATDTQYF
TRBV29-1,14,TRBJ2-1,many,NA,TGCAGCGTTAAGGCTAGCGCGTTCTACAATGAGCAGTTCTTC,CSVKASAFYNEQFF
TRBV5-3,16,TRBJ1-2,NA,TRBD1,TGTGCCAGAAGCTTGGCGGGCAGGGGGTATAACTATGGCTACACCTTC,CARSLAGRGYNYGYTF
TRBV12-3/TRBV12-4,16,TRBJ2-5,NA,NA,TGTGCCAGCAGTTTAGGGGGGACTTCCCCACAAGAGACCCAGTACTTC,CASSLGGTSPQETQYF
TRBV7-8,14,TRBJ2-7,NA,TRBD1,TGTGCCAGCAGCATGGGACAGCACTCCTACGAGCAGTACTTC,CASSMGQHSYEQYF
TRBV28,12,TRBJ2-7,few,NA,TGTGCCAGCAGTTTTGGACCTTACGAGCAGTACTTC,CASSFGPYEQYF
TRBV11-2,13,TRBJ1-6,few,TRBD1,TGTGCCAGCAGTCCGGACAGGGGTTCACCCCTCCACTTT,CASSPDRGSPLHF
TRBV20-1,14,TRBJ1-1,many,NA,TGCTCTGCTAGATATCGGGGGGCGAGGACTGAAGCTTTCTTT,CSARYRGARTEAFF
TRBV20-1,14,TRBJ2-1,NA,TRBD2,TGCAGTGCTAGACTAGCGGGAGCACCCAATGAGCAGTTCTTC,CSARLAGAPNEQFF
TRBV20-1,19,TRBJ2-5,few,NA,TGCAGTGCCCCCAAAGCCCTTTCGGCAGGGGGATGGGGGGGAGAGACCCAGTACTTC,CSAPKALSAGGWGGETQYF
TRBV20-1,20,TRBJ2-1,NA,NA,TGCAGTGCTAGAGCCTTCGGTTGGGGGGCTAGCGGCAACTCTATCAATGAGCAGTTCTTC,CSARAFGWGASGNSINEQFF
TRBV3-1,14,TRBJ1-5,few,NA,TGTGCCAGCAGCCATGAAGGGTGGGATCAGCCCCAGCATTTT,CASSHEGWDQPQHF
TRBV7-8,16,TRBJ1-1,NA,TRBD1,TGTGCCAGCAGCTTGTCAACCGGGACAGGGGGATTCGAAGCTTTCTTT,CASSLSTGTGGFEAFF
TRBV7-2,17,TRBJ2-3,few,TRBD2,TGTGCCAGCAGCTCTAGGACTAGCGGAACCTTGACAGATACGCAGTATTTT,CASSSRTSGTLTDTQYF
TRBV29-1,17,TRBJ2-7,NA,TRBD2,TGCAGCGCTTGGGGACTAGCGGGAGGTTCACAATCCTACGAGCAGTACTTC,CSAWGLAGGSQSYEQYF
TRBV7-2,15,TRBJ2-7,NA,NA,TGTGCCAGCAGCTTACCTGGGGGAGGCTCCCACGAGCAGTACTTC,CASSLPGGGSHEQYF
TRBV12-3/TRBV12-4,19,TRBJ2-3,NA,TRBD2,TGTGCCTGCAGTTTAAGGAGGGGGCTAGCGGGAGGGCCGACAGATACGCAGTATTTT,CACSLRRGLAGGPTDTQYF
TRBV29-1,11,TRBJ1-2,few,NA,TGCAGCGTTGGTGAACAGGATGGCTACACCTTC,CSVGEQDGYTF
TRBV7-8,14,TRBJ1-1,NA,TRBD1,TGTGCCAGCAGCTCCCACAGGGGGAACACTGAAGCTTTCTTT,CASSSHRGNTEAFF
TRBV7-3,16,TRBJ2-3,NA,TRBD2,TGTGCCAGCAGCTTAAGAGTAGCGGGGAGCACAGATACGCAGTATTTT,CASSLRVAGSTDTQYF
TRBV18,16,TRBJ2-1,few,TRBD2,TGTGCCAGCTCACCCGCACTAGCGGGAGGATACAATGAGCAGTTCTTC,CASSPALAGGYNEQFF
TRBV12-3/TRBV12-4,14,TRBJ1-5,NA,TRBD1,TGTGCCAGCAGCCCTACAGGGGCGGGTCAGCCCCAGCATTTT,CASSPTGAGQPQHF
TRBV20-1,13,TRBJ2-5,many,NA,TGCAGTGCTAGAGATGATCGGGGAGAGACCCAGTACTTC,CSARDDRGETQYF
TRBV5-1,11,TRBJ2-4,few,NA,TGCGCCAGCAGCTTCAGTAACATTCAGTACTTC,CASSFSNIQYF
TRBV30,13,TRBJ1-6,NA,TRBD1,TGTGCCTGGGAAGGACAGGGGAATTCACCCCTCCACTTT,CAWEGQGNSPLHF
TRBV7-7,15,TRBJ2-7,NA,NA,TGTGCTAGCAGCTTAGATCAGGGGAGCTCCTACGAGCAGTACTTC,CASSLDQGSSYEQYF
TRBV12-3/TRBV12-4,14,TRBJ1-2,few,TRBD1,TGTGCCAGCACCCTCGGACAGGGGGCCTATGGCTACACCTTC,CASTLGQGAYGYTF
TRBV12-3/TRBV12-4,16,TRBJ1-5,NA,NA,TGTGCCAGCAGTCAAGGACCGTTTGGGAGCAATCAGCCCCAGCATTTT,CASSQGPFGSNQPQHF
TRBV20-1,9,TRBJ2-1,NA,NA,TGCAGTGCTAGTGGTGAGCAGTTCTTC,CSASGEQFF
TRBV12-3/TRBV12-4,15,TRBJ2-4,NA,TRBD2,TGTGCCAGCAGCCCCGGGGGGGGCAGTCGGAACATTCAGTACTTC,CASSPGGGSRNIQYF
TRBV12-3/TRBV12-4,15,TRBJ2-2,NA,TRBD1,TGTGCCAGCAGTCCCGGGACAGGGGAATACGGGGAGCTGTTTTTT,CASSPGTGEYGELFF
TRBV29-1,10,TRBJ1-1,NA,NA,TGCAGCGTTATCGAACCCGGGGCTTTCTTT,CSVIEPGAFF
TRBV29-1,15,TRBJ2-3,NA,TRBD2,TGCAGCGTTGATTTTGCGGGACTAACGAAGGATACGCAGTATTTT,CSVDFAGLTKDTQYF
TRBV13,13,TRBJ1-1,NA,NA,TGTGCCAGCAGCTTAACGGTTGGGGACGAAGCTTTCTTT,CASSLTVGDEAFF